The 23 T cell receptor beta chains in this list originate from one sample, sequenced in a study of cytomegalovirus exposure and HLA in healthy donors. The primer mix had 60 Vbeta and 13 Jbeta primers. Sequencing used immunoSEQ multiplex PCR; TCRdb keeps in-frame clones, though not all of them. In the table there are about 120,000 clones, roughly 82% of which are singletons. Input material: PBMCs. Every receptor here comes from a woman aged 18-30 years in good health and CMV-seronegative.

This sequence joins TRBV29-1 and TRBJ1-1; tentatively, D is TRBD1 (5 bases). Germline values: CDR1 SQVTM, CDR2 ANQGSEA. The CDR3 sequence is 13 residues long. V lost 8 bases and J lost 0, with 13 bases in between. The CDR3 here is CSSSGTMNTEAFF. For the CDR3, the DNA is TGCAGCTCATCCGGGACTATGAACACTGAAGCTTTCTTT.

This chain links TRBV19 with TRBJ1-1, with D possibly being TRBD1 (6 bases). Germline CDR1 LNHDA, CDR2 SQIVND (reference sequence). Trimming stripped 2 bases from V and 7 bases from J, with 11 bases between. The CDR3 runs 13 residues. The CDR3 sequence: CASSIRGAIEAFF. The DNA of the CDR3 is TGTGCCAGTAGTATACGGGGGGCAATTGAAGCTTTCTTT. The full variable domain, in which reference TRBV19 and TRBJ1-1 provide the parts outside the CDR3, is DGGITQSPKYLFRKEGQNVTLSCEQNLNHDAMYWYRQDPGQGLRLIYYSQIVNDFQKGDIAEGYSVSREKKESFPLTVTSAQKNPTAFYLCASSIRGAIEAFFGQGTRLTVV.

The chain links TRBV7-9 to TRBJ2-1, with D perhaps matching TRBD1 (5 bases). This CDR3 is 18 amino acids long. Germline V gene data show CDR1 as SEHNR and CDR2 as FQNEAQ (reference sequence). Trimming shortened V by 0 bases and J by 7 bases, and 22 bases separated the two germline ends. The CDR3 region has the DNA TGTGCCAGCAGCTTAGCGCTAAGTAAGGGGAAAGGTTTGAATGAGCAGTTCTTC. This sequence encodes CASSLALSKGKGLNEQFF.

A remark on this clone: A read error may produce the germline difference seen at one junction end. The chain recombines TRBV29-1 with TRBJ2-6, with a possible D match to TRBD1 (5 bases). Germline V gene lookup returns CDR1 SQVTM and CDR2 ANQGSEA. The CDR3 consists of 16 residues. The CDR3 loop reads CSVEDGKGSGANGLTF. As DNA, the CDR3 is TGCAGCGTTGAAGATGGTAAGGGGTCTGGGGCCAACGGCCTGACTTTC.

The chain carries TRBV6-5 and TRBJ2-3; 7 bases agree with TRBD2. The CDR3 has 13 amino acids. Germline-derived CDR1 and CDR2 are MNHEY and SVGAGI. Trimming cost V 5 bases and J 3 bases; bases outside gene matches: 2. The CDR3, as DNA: TGTGCCAGCAGTAAGCGGGAAACAGATACGCAGTATTTT. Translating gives CASSKRETDTQYF.

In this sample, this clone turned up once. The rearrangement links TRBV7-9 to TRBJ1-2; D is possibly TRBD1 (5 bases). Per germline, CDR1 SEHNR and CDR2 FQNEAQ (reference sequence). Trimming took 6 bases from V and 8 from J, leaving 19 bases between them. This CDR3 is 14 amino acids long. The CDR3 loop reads CASRDSIQAGGYTF. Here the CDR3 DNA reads TGTGCCAGCAGGGATTCGATACAGGCCGGGGGCTACACCTTC.

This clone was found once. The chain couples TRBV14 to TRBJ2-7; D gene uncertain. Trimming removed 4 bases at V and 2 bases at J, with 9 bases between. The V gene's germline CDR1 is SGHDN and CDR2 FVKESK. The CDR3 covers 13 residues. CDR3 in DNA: TGTGCCAGCAGCCCCCTCACAACCTACGAGCAGTACTTC. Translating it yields CASSPLTTYEQYF. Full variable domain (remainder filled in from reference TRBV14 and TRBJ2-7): EAGVTQFPSHSVIEKGQTVTLRCDPISGHDNLYWYRRVMGKEIKFLLHFVKESKQDESGMPNNRFLAERTGGTYSTLKVQPAELEDSGVYFCASSPLTTYEQYFGPGTRLTVT.

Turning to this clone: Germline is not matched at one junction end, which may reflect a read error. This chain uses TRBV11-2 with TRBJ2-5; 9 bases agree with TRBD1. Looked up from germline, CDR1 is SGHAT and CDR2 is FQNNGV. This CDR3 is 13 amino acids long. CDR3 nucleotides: TGTGCCAGCAGCTTAGAGGTTTCGGGACAGGGCCACTTC. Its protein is CASSLEVSGQGHF.

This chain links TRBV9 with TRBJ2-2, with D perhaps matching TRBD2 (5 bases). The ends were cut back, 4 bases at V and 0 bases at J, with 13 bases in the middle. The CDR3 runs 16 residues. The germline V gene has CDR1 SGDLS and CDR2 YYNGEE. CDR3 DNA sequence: TGTGCCAGCAGCCCCTACCTTAGCGCGAACACCGGGGAGCTGTTTTTT. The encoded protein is CASSPYLSANTGELFF. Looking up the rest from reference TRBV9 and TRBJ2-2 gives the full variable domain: DSGVTQTPKHLITATGQRVTLRCSPRSGDLSVYWYQQSLDQGLQFLIQYYNGEERAKGNILERFSAQQFPDLHSELNLSSLELGDSALYFCASSPYLSANTGELFFGEGSRLTVL.

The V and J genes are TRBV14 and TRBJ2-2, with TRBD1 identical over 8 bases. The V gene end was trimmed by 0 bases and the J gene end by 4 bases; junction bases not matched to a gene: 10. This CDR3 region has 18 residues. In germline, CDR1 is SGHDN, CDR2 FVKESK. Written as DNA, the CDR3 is TGTGCCAGCAGCCAAGAAGCTTGGGCAGGGGGCCCCACCGGGGAGCTGTTTTTT. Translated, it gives CASSQEAWAGGPTGELFF. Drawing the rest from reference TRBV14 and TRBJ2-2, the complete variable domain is EAGVTQFPSHSVIEKGQTVTLRCDPISGHDNLYWYRRVMGKEIKFLLHFVKESKQDESGMPNNRFLAERTGGTYSTLKVQPAELEDSGVYFCASSQEAWAGGPTGELFFGEGSRLTVL.

CDR3 in DNA: TGTGCCAGCAGCCCCGGGACTACCAGCTACAATGAGCAGTTCTTC. It encodes CASSPGTTSYNEQFF. V usage is TRBV7-6 and J usage is TRBJ2-1; TRBD2 aligns across 7 bases. The V segment lost 5 bases and the J segment 3 bases; nucleotides outside the gene matches: 7. Germline assignment: CDR1 SGHVS and CDR2 FNYEAQ. The length of the CDR3 is 15 residues.

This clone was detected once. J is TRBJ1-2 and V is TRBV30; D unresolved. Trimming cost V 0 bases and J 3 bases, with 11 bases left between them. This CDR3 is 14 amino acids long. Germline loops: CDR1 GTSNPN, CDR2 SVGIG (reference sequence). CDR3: CAWSVRGMDYGYTF. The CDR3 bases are TGTGCCTGGAGTGTACGGGGAATGGACTATGGCTACACCTTC. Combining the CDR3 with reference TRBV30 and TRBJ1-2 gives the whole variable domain SQTIHQWPATLVQPVGSPLSLECTVEGTSNPNLYWYRQAAGRGLQLLFYSVGIGQISSEVPQNLSASRPQDRQFILSSKKLLLSDSGFYLCAWSVRGMDYGYTFGSGTRLTVV.

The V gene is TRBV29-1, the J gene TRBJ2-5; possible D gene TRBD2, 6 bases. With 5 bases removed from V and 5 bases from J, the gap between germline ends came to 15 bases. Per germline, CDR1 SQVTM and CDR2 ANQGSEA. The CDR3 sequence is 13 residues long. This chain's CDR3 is CSVTGLPGETQYF. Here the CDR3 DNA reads TGCAGCGTTACGGGACTTCCCGGGGAGACCCAGTACTTC.

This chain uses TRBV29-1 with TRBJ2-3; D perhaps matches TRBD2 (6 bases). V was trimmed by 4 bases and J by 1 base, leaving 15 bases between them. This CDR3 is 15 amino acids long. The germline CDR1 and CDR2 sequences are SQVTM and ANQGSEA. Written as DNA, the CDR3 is TGCAGCGTTGCCGGGACTGCTCAGGGCACAGATACGCAGTATTTT. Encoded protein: CSVAGTAQGTDTQYF.

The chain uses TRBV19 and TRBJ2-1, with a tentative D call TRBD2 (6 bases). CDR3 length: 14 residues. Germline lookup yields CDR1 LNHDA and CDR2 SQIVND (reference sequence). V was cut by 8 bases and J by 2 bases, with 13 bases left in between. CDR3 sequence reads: CASSTGGPYNEQFF. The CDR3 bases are TGTGCCAGTTCTACCGGGGGTCCCTACAATGAGCAGTTCTTC.

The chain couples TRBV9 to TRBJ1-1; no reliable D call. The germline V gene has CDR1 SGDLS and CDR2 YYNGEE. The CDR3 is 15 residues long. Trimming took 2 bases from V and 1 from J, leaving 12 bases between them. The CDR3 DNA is TGTGCCAGCAGCGTTGGTGGACTCCCGAACACTGAAGCTTTCTTT. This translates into CASSVGGLPNTEAFF.

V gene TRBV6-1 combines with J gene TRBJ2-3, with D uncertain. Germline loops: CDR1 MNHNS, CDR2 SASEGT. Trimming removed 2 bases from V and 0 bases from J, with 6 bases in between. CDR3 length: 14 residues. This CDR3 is CASSELRSTDTQYF. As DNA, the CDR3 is TGTGCCAGCAGTGAACTGCGGAGCACAGATACGCAGTATTTT.

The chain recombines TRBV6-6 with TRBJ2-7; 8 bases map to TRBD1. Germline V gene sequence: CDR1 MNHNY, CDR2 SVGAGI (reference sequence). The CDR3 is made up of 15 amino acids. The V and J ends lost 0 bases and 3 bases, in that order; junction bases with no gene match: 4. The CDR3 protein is CASSYSWTGNYEQYF. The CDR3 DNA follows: TGTGCCAGCAGTTACTCCTGGACAGGGAACTACGAGCAGTACTTC.

The CDR3 reads CASSLGAGPTEAFF. The CDR3 DNA reads TGTGCCAGCAGCTTGGGGGCGGGGCCCACTGAAGCTTTCTTT. This chain uses TRBV5-6 with TRBJ1-1; D is possibly TRBD1 (5 bases). Germline CDR1 SGHDT, CDR2 YYEEEE. V was pared by 0 bases and J by 4 bases, with 10 bases between. The CDR3 sequence is 14 residues long.

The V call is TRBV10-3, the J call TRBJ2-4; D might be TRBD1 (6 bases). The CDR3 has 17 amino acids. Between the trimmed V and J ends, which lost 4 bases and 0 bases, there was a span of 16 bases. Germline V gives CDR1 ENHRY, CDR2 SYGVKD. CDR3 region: CAISVAGARRAKNIQYF. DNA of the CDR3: TGTGCCATCAGTGTAGCAGGGGCACGGAGAGCCAAAAACATTCAGTACTTC.

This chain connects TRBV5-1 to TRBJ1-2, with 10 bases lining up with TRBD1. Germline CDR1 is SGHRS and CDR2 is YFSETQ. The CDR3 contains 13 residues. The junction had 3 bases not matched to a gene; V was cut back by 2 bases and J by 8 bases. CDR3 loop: CASSFGTGEGYTF. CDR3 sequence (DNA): TGCGCCAGCAGCTTTGGGACAGGGGAAGGCTACACCTTC.

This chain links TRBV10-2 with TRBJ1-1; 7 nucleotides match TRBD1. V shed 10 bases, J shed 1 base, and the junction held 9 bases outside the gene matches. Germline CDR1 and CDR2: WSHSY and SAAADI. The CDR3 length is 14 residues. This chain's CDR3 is CATWPDRRNTEAFF. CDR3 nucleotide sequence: TGCGCCACCTGGCCGGACAGGAGGAACACTGAAGCTTTCTTT.

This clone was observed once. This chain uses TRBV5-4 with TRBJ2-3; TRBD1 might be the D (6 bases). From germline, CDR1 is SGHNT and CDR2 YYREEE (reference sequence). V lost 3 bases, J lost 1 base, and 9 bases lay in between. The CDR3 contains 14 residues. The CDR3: CASSSRQGTDTQYF. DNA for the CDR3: TGTGCCAGCAGCTCTAGACAGGGCACAGATACGCAGTATTTT. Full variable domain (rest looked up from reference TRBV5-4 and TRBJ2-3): ETGVTQSPTHLIKTRGQQVTLRCSSQSGHNTVSWYQQALGQGPQFIFQYYREEENGRGNFPPRFSGLQFPNYSSELNVNALELDDSALYLCASSSRQGTDTQYFGPGTRLTVL.